This TCR beta chain was identified in a study of vaccination effects on CD4 cells after COVID-19. Produced via immunoSEQ multiplex PCR; TCRdb's table is partial and in-frame only. This sample yields 20,000 to 25,000 clones, of which 65% to 85% are seen a single time; around 9.1% belongs to the top ten. The ViraFEST assay expanded antigen-specific CD4+ T cells with viral peptide pools before sequencing. Subsequent to a culture period of under twelve days, CD4+ T cells were isolated. All vaccine recipients tested negative for nucleocapsid antibodies and had never contracted SARS-CoV-2 infection. About 1.8 million PBMC were seeded per well and grown in the presence of roughly 10 IU/ml IL-2 and around 11 ug/ml peptides. With respect to this clone: Its antigen is unidentified.

The CDR3 extends over 15 amino acids. Germline loops: CDR1 LGHDT, CDR2 YNNKEL (reference sequence). Trimming took 5 bases from V and 1 from J, leaving 12 bases between them. This TCR derives from a human donor who received a COVID-19 vaccine. This chain uses TRBV3-1 (or the pseudogene TRBV3-2) with TRBJ1-3; maybe TRBD1 (5 bases). Here the sequenced sample was CD4+ T cells from PBMCs cultured with HCoV-NL63 spike peptides, taken before COVID-19 vaccination. Here the CDR3 reads CASSSFGGSGNTIYF. CDR3 in DNA: TGTGCCAGCAGCTCCTTTGGGGGGTCTGGAAACACCATATATTTT.